What follows describes a single TCR beta chain. This clone was recorded a few times. Its antigen remains unidentified. Base qualities are not provided; no much larger clone lies one nucleotide away. The High Capacity cDNA Reverse Transcription Kit was used to reverse transcribe all of the isolated RNA, meaning that expressed TCRB transcripts were what got sequenced. Deep immunoSEQ sequencing was performed on naive, central memory and regulatory T cell samples, with an average of about 3.57 million total reads per sample. Sorted cells were lysed in RLT buffer, and RNA was extracted using DNase-treated RNeasy Micro or Mini kits according to cell number. Each cell subset was processed separately to prevent cross-contamination, with patient and healthy donor samples processed together. The immunoSEQ multiplex PCR was used to amplify TCRB sequences from cDNA, yielding 87-bp fragments that span the CDR3 region. Sequencing of the amplicons was done on the Illumina HiSeq platform. As for the authors' bioinformatics: Synthetic template baselines were used to correct PCR bias computationally, reads within Hamming distance 2 were collapsed together, and singletons that could not be merged were discarded. Reads were aligned against IMGT to assign V, D and J genes, CDR3 length and insertions or deletions at six rearrangement sites. Within each subset, clonotype counts were normalized to sorted cell number, after which true diversity and Gini coefficients were computed with the tcR R package. The overlap coefficient, calculated on TCRB nucleotide sequences, was used to measure repertoire sharing. Out-of-frame TCRB sequences from naive cells were analyzed as a proxy for the pre-selection repertoire. The table was pulled from immuneACCESS by TCRdb, which kept in-frame rearrangements only. Such tables lose some clones; where checked, under half of the loss comes from unresolved V genes, and the rest has no known cause. V, J and clone size were drawn from that table, and D and trimming were deduced from the DNA. The sample table holds a few hundred thousand clones, of which 10% to 15% were seen once. The ten largest account for more than 0.015% of the sample.

Each donor gave one peripheral blood draw, approximately 0.11 L on average, collected into heparinised tubes. Using a panel that included CD45RO, CCR7, CD25, CD127, CD95 and CD27, naive, central memory, regulatory and stem cell-like memory CD4+ T cells were sorted on a BD FACSAria II. Every sorted population had a purity above 95%. PBMCs were separated immediately by Lymphoprep density gradient centrifugation and were stained directly, without being cultured. Samples were stained and sorted in pairs, with one healthy donor and one patient per experiment, so that batch effects were minimized. This record comes from a study of beta chain features in type 1 diabetes (dated by TCRdb to 2016 to 2019). Looking at the study overall: Mean age, gender distribution, total cell number and subset yield were not different between patients and healthy donors. Regulatory and stem cell-like memory subsets were obtained from only 8 patients and about eight healthy donors, while naive and central memory subsets were obtained from all 30 or so donors. In the study, recently diagnosed type 1 diabetes patients and matched healthy donors were compared on the TCRB repertoires of their sorted circulating CD4+ T cell subsets. A total of around 110,000,000 sorted cells were examined across all samples, and RNA yield correlated strongly with the number of cells per subset. What the study reported, not specific to this receptor: PCR might favor shorter templates, but patient and control samples were amplified and corrected together, so any skew would affect both groups equally. Because cDNA was sequenced instead of genomic DNA, activated cells with high expression could be over-represented, although the groups did not differ in activation or CD3 levels. Only small numbers of individuals were included in the HLA sub-analyses, which left unresolved whether HLA type had any influence on TCRB rearrangement. Patients with type 1 diabetes made fewer insertions and deleted more nucleotides at VDJ recombination sites, implying thymic rearrangement abnormalities. A moderate but significant shortening of TCRB CDR3 length was observed in type 1 diabetes patients in all four CD4+ subsets. Naive, central memory and regulatory TCRB repertoires appeared to be more similar among patients than among healthy donors.

V is cut back by 4 bases and J by 6 bases, with 10 bases in the junction unmatched. The CDR3 sequence holds 15 residues, the cysteine and phenylalanine included. The retained sequence is limited to the CDR3, 45 bases, with the frame set at the first base. CDR1 and CDR2, looked up from the germline V gene, are SGDLS and YYNGEE. The TCR sequence derives from a man younger than 35 in good health. The sequence links TRBV9 to TRBJ2-7, with TRBD2 matching 10 junction bases. Sequencing input: naive CD4+ T cells from blood. The cell subset or site label for this specimen denotes: true naive CD4+ T cells. In nucleotides, the sequence is TGTGCCAGCAGCTTCACTAGCGGGGAGTGGGGCGAGCAGTACTTC. This sequence encodes CASSFTSGEWGEQYF.